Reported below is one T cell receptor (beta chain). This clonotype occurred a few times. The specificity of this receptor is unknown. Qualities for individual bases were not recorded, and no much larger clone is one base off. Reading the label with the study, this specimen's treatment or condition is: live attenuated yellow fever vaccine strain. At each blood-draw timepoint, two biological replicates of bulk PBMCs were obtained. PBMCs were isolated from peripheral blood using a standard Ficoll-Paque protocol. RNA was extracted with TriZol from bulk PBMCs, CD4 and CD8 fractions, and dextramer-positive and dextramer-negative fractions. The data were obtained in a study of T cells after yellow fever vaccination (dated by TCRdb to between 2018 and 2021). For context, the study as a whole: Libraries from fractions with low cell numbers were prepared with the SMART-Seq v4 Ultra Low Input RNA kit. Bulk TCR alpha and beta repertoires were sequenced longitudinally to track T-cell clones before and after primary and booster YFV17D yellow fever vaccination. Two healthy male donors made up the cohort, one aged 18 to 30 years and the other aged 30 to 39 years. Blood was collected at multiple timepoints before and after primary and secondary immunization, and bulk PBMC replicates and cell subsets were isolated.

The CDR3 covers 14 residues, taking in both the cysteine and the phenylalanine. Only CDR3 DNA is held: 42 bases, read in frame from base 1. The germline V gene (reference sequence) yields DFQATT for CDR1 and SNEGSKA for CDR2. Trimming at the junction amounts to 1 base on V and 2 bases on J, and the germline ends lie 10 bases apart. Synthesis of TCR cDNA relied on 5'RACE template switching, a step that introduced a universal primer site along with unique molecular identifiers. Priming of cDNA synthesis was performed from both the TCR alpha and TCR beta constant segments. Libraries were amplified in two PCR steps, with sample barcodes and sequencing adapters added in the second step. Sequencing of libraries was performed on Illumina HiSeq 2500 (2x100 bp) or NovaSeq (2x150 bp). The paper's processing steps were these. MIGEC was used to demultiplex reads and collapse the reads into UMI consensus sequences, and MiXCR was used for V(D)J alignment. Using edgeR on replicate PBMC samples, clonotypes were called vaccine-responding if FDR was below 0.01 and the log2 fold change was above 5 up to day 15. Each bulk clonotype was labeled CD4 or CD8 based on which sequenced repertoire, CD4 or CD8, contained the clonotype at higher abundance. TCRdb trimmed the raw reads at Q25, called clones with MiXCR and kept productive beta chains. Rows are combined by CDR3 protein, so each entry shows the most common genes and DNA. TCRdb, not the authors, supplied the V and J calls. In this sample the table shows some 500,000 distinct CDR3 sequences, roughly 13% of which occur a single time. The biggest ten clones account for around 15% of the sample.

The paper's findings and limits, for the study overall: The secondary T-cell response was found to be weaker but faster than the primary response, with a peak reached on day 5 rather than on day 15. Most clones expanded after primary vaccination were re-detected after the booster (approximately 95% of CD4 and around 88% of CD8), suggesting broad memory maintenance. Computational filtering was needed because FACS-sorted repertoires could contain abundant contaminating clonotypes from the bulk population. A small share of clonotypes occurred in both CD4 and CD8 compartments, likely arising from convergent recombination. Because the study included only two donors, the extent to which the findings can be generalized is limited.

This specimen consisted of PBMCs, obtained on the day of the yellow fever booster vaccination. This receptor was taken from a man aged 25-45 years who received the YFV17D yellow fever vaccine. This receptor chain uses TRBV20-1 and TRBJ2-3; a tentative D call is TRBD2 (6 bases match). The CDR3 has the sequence CSARGASDTDTQYF. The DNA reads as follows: TGCAGTGCTAGAGGGGCTAGCGACACAGATACGCAGTATTTT.